Each of the 12 T cell receptor beta chains below was sequenced from the same sample in a study of blood T cell repertoires in COVID-19. Generated by immunoSEQ multiplex PCR, the TCRdb table keeps only in-frame clones and is missing some. The data contain around 110,000 clones, about 80% of them singletons. Sequencing was done on a sample of peripheral blood. The receptors stem from a man aged 70 or older with active or convalescent COVID-19.

This sequence joins TRBV4-1 and TRBJ1-5, with D possibly TRBD1 on 6 matching bases. The V end lost 5 bases, the J end lost 3 bases, and 11 bases lay between the germline ends. Germline V lookup: CDR1 MGHRA, CDR2 YSYEKL. This CDR3 spans 14 amino acids. The CDR3 here is CASSARTDNQPQHF. CDR3 nucleotide sequence: TGCGCCAGCAGCGCTCGGACAGACAATCAGCCCCAGCATTTT.

This chain connects TRBV11-3 to TRBJ1-5; D not certain. Between the trimmed V and J ends, which lost 0 bases and 2 bases, there was a span of 14 bases. The CDR3 loop spans 17 amino acids. The germline V gene encodes CDR1 SGHNT and CDR2 YENEEA. The CDR3 DNA sequence: TGTGCCAGCAGCTTAGATTGGGGAGCACGGGGCAATCAGCCCCAGCATTTT. Its translation: CASSLDWGARGNQPQHF.

The chain has TRBV7-7 and TRBJ2-3, with 7 bases fitting TRBD2. CDR3 length: 14 residues. Germline CDR1 and CDR2: SSHAT and FNYEAQ (reference sequence). Trimming cost V 6 bases and J 1 base; bases outside gene matches: 4. The CDR3, as DNA: TGTGCCAGCAGTCCAAGCGGGGGCACAGATACGCAGTATTTT. Translated: CASSPSGGTDTQYF.

The rearrangement links TRBV7-2 to TRBJ2-6; tentatively, D is TRBD1 (6 bases). V lost 4 bases, J lost 2 bases, and 9 bases lay in between. The CDR3 spans 15 residues. Germline V gene sequence: CDR1 SGHTA, CDR2 FQGNSA. CDR3 bases: TGTGCCAGCAGCTCAACAGGGACTGGGGCCAACGTCCTGACTTTC. Translated, it gives CASSSTGTGANVLTF.

The chain has TRBV28 and TRBJ1-2; D perhaps matches TRBD1 (6 bases). The CDR3 sequence is 16 residues long. Looked up from germline, CDR1 is MDHEN and CDR2 is SYDVKM. The V end was cut by 2 bases, the J end by 0 bases, with 13 bases between. Written as DNA, the CDR3 is TGTGCCAGCAGTTTACCGAACAGGGCTTCTAACTATGGCTACACCTTC. It is translated as CASSLPNRASNYGYTF.

The CDR3 nucleotides read TGTGCCAGCAGCACTGGACAGGGGGCCCGCGAGACCCAGTACTTC. Protein sequence: CASSTGQGARETQYF. This rearrangement joins TRBV7-7 to TRBJ2-5; 11 positions match TRBD1. This CDR3 contains 15 residues. The junction had 7 bases not matched to a gene; V was cut back by 5 bases and J by 5 bases. Germline V CDR1 and CDR2: SSHAT, FNYEAQ (reference sequence).

The chain joins TRBV5-8 to TRBJ2-3; perhaps TRBD1 as D (6 bases). This CDR3 comprises 15 residues. CDR1 is SGHTS, CDR2 YDEGEE, per germline. V lost 3 bases to trimming and J lost 0 bases, with 11 bases between them. CDR3 residues: CASSSGDTSTDTQYF. CDR3 DNA sequence: TGTGCCAGCAGCTCTGGGGACACCAGCACAGATACGCAGTATTTT.

The rearrangement links TRBV11-2 to TRBJ2-5, with no clear D. Germline CDR1 reads SGHAT; CDR2 reads FQNNGV. The CDR3 has 14 amino acids. V was trimmed by 1 base and J by 0 bases, leaving 6 bases between them. CDR3 bases: TGTGCCAGCAGCTTAGCCCCAGACCAAGAGACCCAGTACTTC. It translates to CASSLAPDQETQYF.

V gene TRBV5-8 combines with J gene TRBJ1-3, with 10 bases matching TRBD1. V was pared by 5 bases and J by 3 bases, with 5 bases of the junction left unmatched. This CDR3 has 15 amino acids. Germline CDR1 SGHTS, CDR2 YDEGEE. CDR3 in DNA: TGTGCCAGCAGAAGGACAGGGGGGAATGGAAACACCATATATTTT. Translated: CASRRTGGNGNTIYF.

This chain links TRBV5-1 with TRBJ2-5; TRBD1 agrees at 7 bases. Germline-derived CDR1 and CDR2 are SGHRS and YFSETQ. The V and J ends lost 3 bases and 0 bases, in that order; junction bases with no gene match: 2. The CDR3 covers 14 residues. The CDR3 nucleotides read TGCGCCAGCAGCTCGGGGACAGACCAAGAGACCCAGTACTTC. Translating it yields CASSSGTDQETQYF.

V is TRBV30 and J is TRBJ2-7; TRBD2 aligns across 13 bases. The CDR3 runs to 13 residues. Looked up from germline, CDR1 is GTSNPN and CDR2 is SVGIG (reference sequence). V was pared by 4 bases and J by 7 bases, with 4 bases of the junction left unmatched. This CDR3 reads CAWTLAGGREQYF. The CDR3 DNA reads as TGTGCCTGGACACTAGCGGGGGGGCGGGAGCAGTACTTC.

The chain has TRBV19 and TRBJ1-6, with D possibly matching TRBD1 (6 bases). Germline V gene lookup returns CDR1 LNHDA and CDR2 SQIVND (reference sequence). The CDR3 consists of 12 residues. V was trimmed by 10 bases and J by 8 bases, leaving 12 bases between them. This CDR3 is CATQGKDSPLHF. In nucleotides, the CDR3 is TGTGCCACCCAGGGGAAGGATTCACCCCTCCACTTT.